This passage covers 20 T cell receptor beta chains from one sample sequenced in a study of cytomegalovirus exposure and HLA in healthy donors. The PCR employed 60 Vbeta primers together with 13 Jbeta primers. The table came from immunoSEQ multiplex PCR; TCRdb's copy has only in-frame clones and leaves some out. The table includes 70,000 to 75,000 clones, around 72% detected once. The sequencing input was PBMCs. The receptors originated from a woman aged 40 to 50 in good health and CMV-seropositive.

This chain uses TRBV6-1 with TRBJ1-2; 9 nucleotides line up with TRBD1. V was clipped by 3 bases and J by 4 bases; unmatched bases: 0. The germline CDR1 and CDR2 sequences are MNHNS and SASEGT. The CDR3 has 13 residues. CDR3 sequence (DNA): TGTGCCAGCAGTGAGGACAGGGGCTATGGCTACACCTTC. This encodes CASSEDRGYGYTF.

The chain carries TRBV14 and TRBJ1-1; the D gene is possibly TRBD1 (6 bases). V lost 7 bases and J lost 4, with 19 bases in between. There are 15 residues in the CDR3. CDR1 and CDR2 from the germline V gene are SGHDN and FVKESK. The DNA for the CDR3 is TGTGCCAGCACCCTAGGGGGGGGCAGGAGCACTGAAGCTTTCTTT. Its translation is CASTLGGGRSTEAFF.

This clone was counted a few times. V is TRBV7-3 and J is TRBJ2-6; weak D call: TRBD1 (5 bases). The CDR3 has 16 residues. The germline V gene has CDR1 SGHTA and CDR2 FQGTGA. V lost 5 bases and J lost 0, with 11 bases in between. The CDR3 spells CASSPRASSGANVLTF. The DNA for the CDR3 is TGTGCCAGCAGCCCCAGGGCGAGCTCTGGGGCCAACGTCCTGACTTTC. Using reference TRBV7-3 and TRBJ2-6 for the parts outside the CDR3, the full variable domain is GAGVSQTPSNKVTEKGKYVELRCDPISGHTALYWYRQSLGQGPEFLIYFQGTGAADDSGLPNDRFFAVRPEGSVSTLKIQRTERGDSAVYLCASSPRASSGANVLTFGAGSRLTVL.

This clone has more than one count but fewer than ten. This chain uses TRBV7-9 with TRBJ1-1, with no clear D. The CDR3 has 12 amino acids. Per germline, CDR1 SEHNR and CDR2 FQNEAQ (reference sequence). The V end lost 3 bases, the J end lost 3 bases, and 5 bases lay between the germline ends. CDR3 bases: TGTGCCAGCAGCTTCGCGGACACTGAAGCTTTCTTT. Residues: CASSFADTEAFF.

The chain carries TRBV25-1 and TRBJ2-1; 14 bases are a match to TRBD2. CDR1 MGHDK and CDR2 SYGVNS come from the germline V gene. The V segment lost 8 bases and the J segment 7 bases; nucleotides outside the gene matches: 7. This CDR3 contains 15 residues. The CDR3 bases are TGTGCCAGCGCATCGGGACTAGCGGGGGTAAATGAGCAGTTCTTC. Protein sequence: CASASGLAGVNEQFF.

The chain uses TRBV6-5 and TRBJ1-1; TRBD1 might be the D (5 bases). This CDR3 region has 12 residues. Germline V gives CDR1 MNHEY, CDR2 SVGAGI. V lost 2 bases and J 7 bases, leaving 8 bases between the germline ends. The CDR3 DNA sequence: TGTGCCAGCAGTTACGCAGGGATTGAAGCTTTCTTT. Amino acid sequence: CASSYAGIEAFF.

The rearrangement joins TRBV7-8 to TRBJ2-2; D is unresolved. V was shortened by 5 bases and J by 0 bases, with 13 bases between the two germline ends. CDR1 and CDR2 (germline): SGHVS, FQNEAQ. This CDR3 region has 16 residues. CDR3 amino acids: CASSVYQDPNTGELFF. DNA for the CDR3: TGTGCCAGCAGCGTCTACCAGGATCCGAACACCGGGGAGCTGTTTTTT.

The chain combines TRBV5-1 with TRBJ2-5, with D perhaps TRBD1 (6 bases). The CDR3 extends over 14 amino acids. Trimming removed 5 bases at V and 2 bases at J, with 13 bases between. Germline values: CDR1 SGHRS, CDR2 YFSETQ. CDR3 coding DNA: TGCGCCAGCAGTGGCCGGGACACACAAGAGACCCAGTACTTC. Protein product: CASSGRDTQETQYF.

This chain links TRBV15 with TRBJ1-1; D ambiguous. Germline CDR1 and CDR2: LNHNV and YYDKDF (reference sequence). This CDR3 spans 16 amino acids. Trimming pared 1 base from V and 0 bases from J, leaving 12 bases between. This chain's CDR3 is CATSRGWAEMNTEAFF. The CDR3 DNA is TGTGCCACCAGCAGAGGCTGGGCCGAGATGAACACTGAAGCTTTCTTT.

V gene TRBV10-1 combines with J gene TRBJ1-3; possibly TRBD1 for D (6 bases). Germline-derived CDR1 and CDR2 are WNHNN and SYGVQD (reference sequence). The CDR3 contains 16 residues. Trimming stripped 2 bases from V and 0 bases from J, with 11 bases between. The CDR3 sequence: CASSEHRTASGNTIYF. CDR3 DNA sequence: TGCGCCAGCAGTGAGCACCGGACAGCCTCTGGAAACACCATATATTTT.

This chain uses TRBV2 with TRBJ1-2; perhaps TRBD1 as D (5 bases). This CDR3 is built from 12 residues. V gave up 4 bases and J gave up 5 bases, with 8 bases separating them. Germline-derived CDR1 and CDR2 are SNHLY and FYNNEI. CDR3 sequence reads: CASSVTVYGYTF. As DNA, the CDR3 is TGTGCCAGCAGTGTGACAGTATATGGCTACACCTTC.

The CDR3, as DNA: TGTGCCAGCAGCCTAAGGGCGGGGGGGCCAGAGACCCAGTACTTC. Translation: CASSLRAGGPETQYF. This rearrangement joins TRBV5-4 to TRBJ2-5; 9 bases map to TRBD2. Germline V gene sequence: CDR1 SGHNT, CDR2 YYREEE (reference sequence). The V segment lost 4 bases and the J segment 4 bases; nucleotides outside the gene matches: 8. This CDR3 region has 15 residues.

This clone came up once. The chain joins TRBV2 to TRBJ1-2; D is undetermined. Trimming pared 2 bases from V and 4 bases from J, leaving 11 bases between. In germline, CDR1 is SNHLY, CDR2 FYNNEI. This CDR3 contains 14 residues. The CDR3 DNA sequence: TGTGCCAGCAGTGAAAACGGGGATGGCTATGGCTACACCTTC. Its protein is CASSENGDGYGYTF.

This chain uses TRBV19 with TRBJ1-2; TRBD1 might be the D (6 bases). V was trimmed by 3 bases and J by 2 bases, leaving 13 bases between them. Per the germline V gene, CDR1 is LNHDA and CDR2 is SQIVND (reference sequence). The CDR3 is 15 residues long. The CDR3 loop reads CASSIGGRGNYGYTF. In DNA form, the CDR3 reads TGTGCCAGTAGTATTGGAGGCAGGGGCAACTATGGCTACACCTTC.

This sequence joins TRBV5-6 and TRBJ1-2; the D is unclear. The CDR3 is made up of 13 amino acids. Deletions cut 5 bases from V and 6 bases from J, with 14 bases between. Per the germline V gene, CDR1 is SGHDT and CDR2 is YYEEEE. The CDR3: CASSPGLTDGYTF. Here the CDR3 DNA reads TGTGCCAGCAGTCCCGGGTTAACGGATGGCTACACCTTC. The whole variable domain, remainder taken from reference TRBV5-6 and TRBJ1-2, is DAGVTQSPTHLIKTRGQQVTLRCSPKSGHDTVSWYQQALGQGPQFIFQYYEEEERQRGNFPDRFSGHQFPNYSSELNVNALLLGDSALYLCASSPGLTDGYTFGSGTRLTVV.

This chain uses TRBV19 with TRBJ1-6; D ambiguous. V was clipped by 8 bases and J by 5 bases, with 16 bases between them. The CDR3 runs 15 residues. Germline values: CDR1 LNHDA, CDR2 SQIVND (reference sequence). The CDR3 nucleotides are TGTGCCAGTGCACCAGATCGACTAAATAATTCACCCCTCCACTTT. It yields the protein CASAPDRLNNSPLHF. The full variable domain, completed using reference TRBV19 and TRBJ1-6, is DGGITQSPKYLFRKEGQNVTLSCEQNLNHDAMYWYRQDPGQGLRLIYYSQIVNDFQKGDIAEGYSVSREKKESFPLTVTSAQKNPTAFYLCASAPDRLNNSPLHFGNGTRLTVT.

This clone has ten or more counts. V usage is TRBV6-5 and J usage is TRBJ2-7, with D tentatively TRBD2 (7 bases). CDR1 and CDR2 from the germline V gene are MNHEY and SVGAGI. There are 16 residues in the CDR3. Trimming shortened V by 0 bases and J by 4 bases, and 16 bases separated the two germline ends. CDR3 DNA sequence: TGTGCCAGCAGTTACTCGTCCCGGGGGGCCACATACGAGCAGTACTTC. Protein: CASSYSSRGATYEQYF.

The chain recombines TRBV4-1 with TRBJ1-1; a weak D match, TRBD1 (6 bases). Trimming stripped 1 base from V and 1 base from J, with 13 bases between. The CDR3 is 16 residues long. Germline CDR1 is MGHRA and CDR2 is YSYEKL. DNA for the CDR3: TGCGCCAGCAGCCAAGGGCTCCGGACAGCGAACACTGAAGCTTTCTTT. Translating it yields CASSQGLRTANTEAFF.

The rearrangement links TRBV13 to TRBJ2-7; D call uncertain. Germline assignment: CDR1 PRHDT and CDR2 FYEKMQ (reference sequence). The CDR3 sequence is 11 residues long. Trimming pared 6 bases from V and 6 bases from J, leaving 9 bases between. The CDR3 loop reads CASRARGEQYF. The CDR3 DNA sequence: TGTGCCAGCAGGGCCCGAGGCGAGCAGTACTTC.

The genes are TRBV7-6 and TRBJ2-5, with 8 bases matching TRBD1. The CDR3 is made up of 14 amino acids. The trim removed 6 bases at V and 5 bases at J, leaving 8 bases unmatched. The V gene's germline CDR1 is SGHVS and CDR2 FNYEAQ. CDR3 sequence reads: CASSHGQGRETQYF. The DNA of the CDR3 is TGTGCCAGCAGTCATGGACAGGGTCGGGAGACCCAGTACTTC. The whole variable domain, remainder taken from reference TRBV7-6 and TRBJ2-5, is GAGVSQSPRYKVTKRGQDVALRCDPISGHVSLYWYRQALGQGPEFLTYFNYEAQQDKSGLPNDRFSAERPEGSISTLTIQRTEQRDSAMYRCASSHGQGRETQYFGPGTRLLVL.